This T cell receptor beta chain was recovered during a study of cytotoxic CD8 clonotypes in ibrutinib-treated CLL (dated by TCRdb to about 2021). For the wider study: The cohort was composed of 10 to 11 relapsed/refractory and fewer than 16 treatment-naive patients; IGHV unmutated status was identified in about 17 patients. Partial responses were observed in some 24 patients and complete responses in 2; after a median follow-up of around 68 months, remission was maintained in 15 or so patients and progression was observed in roughly 12. Response samples were taken after a median of 12 months on treatment, ranging from 6 to 36 months. Samples averaged roughly 260,000 productive templates and more than 85,000 productive rearrangements. Of the approximately 86 participants in the trial, about 25 had longitudinal samples available. Cryopreserved peripheral blood mononuclear cells were obtained prior to treatment, at the time of response, and at either disease progression or sustained remission. Every sample from remission and from progressive disease was obtained while the patients were still on ibrutinib. Results the study describes overall, beyond this receptor: Sampling times were not matched between sustained-remission and progressing patients, and lymph node repertoires were not studied. An increase in clonality was observed at ibrutinib response, with clonality remaining stable during sustained remission and falling back toward baseline at progression. Public clonotypes were rare and either shrank or stayed stable during treatment, and the rise in clonality at ibrutinib response reflected expansion of private clonotypes. Baseline clonality was found to be higher than that of age-matched healthy donors and was strongly correlated with circulating CD8+ T-cell counts.

The CDR3 has 17 amino acids, counting the end cysteine and phenylalanine. The read is trimmed to its CDR3 DNA, 51 bases read in frame from base 1. CDR1 SGHNT and CDR2 YYREEE are derived from the germline V gene (reference sequence). V is pruned by 4 bases and J by 0 bases, leaving 8 bases of the junction without a gene match. The time point label here, explained by the study, means: roughly 12 months on ibrutinib. About 2 micrograms of genomic DNA were extracted from cryopreserved PBMCs for TCR beta library preparation. Longitudinal blood samples from CLL patients receiving ibrutinib monotherapy were subjected to high-throughput TCR beta sequencing. The patients took part in an open-label, single-center phase 2 trial of ibrutinib monotherapy. The goal of deep resolution MiSeq sequencing was a depth between 1 in 1 million and 1 in 200,000 T cells, and coverage averaged 10x per clonotype. The immunoSEQ hsTCRB Kit was used to generate the TCR beta libraries. On the study's bioinformatics: ImmunoSEQ Data Assistant and ImmunoSEQ Analyzer were used for data analysis, and V, D and J genes were assigned according to IMGT definitions. Clonality, with values ranging from 0 to 1, was calculated as one minus the normalized Shannon entropy of productive rearrangement frequencies. Only overrepresented clonotypes making up at least 0.05% of the repertoire of each patient were included in the public clonotype analysis. Repertoires from roughly 13 age-matched healthy donors in immuneACCESS were used as clonality controls. TCRdb carries this immuneACCESS record with in-frame sequences only. Its versions omit some clonotypes, under half of them owing to an unresolved V gene in the studies checked, with the rest unexplained. For V, J and clone size, that table is used; D and trimming come from the DNA. Present in this sample are 130,000 or so clones, 79% of which were seen just once. The ten largest make up 13% of the sample.

Notes on this clone: Its antigen is not yet known. Base-call qualities are not available, and no considerably larger clone is one nucleotide away.

The chain is assembled from TRBV5-4 and TRBJ2-1; 9 middle bases align to TRBD2. The receptor was isolated from a human donor with chronic lymphocytic leukemia. Sequencing was performed on PBMCs, taken after 12 months of ibrutinib treatment. The CDR3 has the sequence CASSPMTSGSSYNEQFF. The DNA is as follows: TGTGCCAGCAGCCCAATGACTAGCGGAAGCTCCTACAATGAGCAGTTCTTC. Joined to the reference TRBV5-4 and TRBJ2-1 proteins, this CDR3 gives the full variable domain: ETGVTQSPTHLIKTRGQQVTLRCSSQSGHNTVSWYQQALGQGPQFIFQYYREEENGRGNFPPRFSGLQFPNYSSELNVNALELDDSALYLCASSPMTSGSSYNEQFFGPGTRLTVL.